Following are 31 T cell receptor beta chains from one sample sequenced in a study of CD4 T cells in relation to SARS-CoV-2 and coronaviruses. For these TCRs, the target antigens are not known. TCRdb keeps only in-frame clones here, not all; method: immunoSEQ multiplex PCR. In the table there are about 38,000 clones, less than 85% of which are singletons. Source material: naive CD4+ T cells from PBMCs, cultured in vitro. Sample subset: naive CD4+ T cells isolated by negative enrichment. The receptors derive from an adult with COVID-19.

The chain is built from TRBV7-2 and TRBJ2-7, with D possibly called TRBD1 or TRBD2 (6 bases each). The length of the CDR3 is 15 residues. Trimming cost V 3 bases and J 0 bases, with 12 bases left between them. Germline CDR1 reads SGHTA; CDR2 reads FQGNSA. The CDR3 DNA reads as TGTGCCAGCAGCTTGGAGGGACAAGGCTCCTACGAGCAGTACTTC. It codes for CASSLEGQGSYEQYF. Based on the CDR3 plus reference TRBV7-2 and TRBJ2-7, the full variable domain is GAGVSQSPSNKVTEKGKDVELRCDPISGHTALYWYRQSLGQGLEFLIYFQGNSAPDKSGLPSDRFSAERTGGSVSTLTIQRTQQEDSAVYLCASSLEGQGSYEQYFGPGTRLTVT.

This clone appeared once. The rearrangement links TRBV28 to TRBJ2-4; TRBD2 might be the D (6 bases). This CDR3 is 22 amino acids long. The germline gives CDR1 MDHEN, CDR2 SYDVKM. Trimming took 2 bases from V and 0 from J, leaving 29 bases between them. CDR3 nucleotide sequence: TGTGCCAGCAGTTTAGGCCTGATTTGGGGCGGGACTCCAAACCTAGCCAAAAACATTCAGTACTTC. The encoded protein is CASSLGLIWGGTPNLAKNIQYF.

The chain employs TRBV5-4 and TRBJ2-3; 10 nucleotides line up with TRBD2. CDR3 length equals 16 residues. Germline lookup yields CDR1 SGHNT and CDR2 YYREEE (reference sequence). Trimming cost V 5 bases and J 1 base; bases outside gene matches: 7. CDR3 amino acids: CASSPGTSDRTDTQYF. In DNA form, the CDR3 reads TGTGCCAGCAGTCCAGGGACTAGCGACCGCACAGATACGCAGTATTTT.

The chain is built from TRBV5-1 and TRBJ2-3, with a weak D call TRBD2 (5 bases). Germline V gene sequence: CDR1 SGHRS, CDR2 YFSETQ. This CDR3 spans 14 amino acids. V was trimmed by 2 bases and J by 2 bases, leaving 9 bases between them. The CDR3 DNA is TGCGCCAGCAGCTTTGCGGGTGACACAGATACGCAGTATTTT. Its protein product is CASSFAGDTDTQYF.

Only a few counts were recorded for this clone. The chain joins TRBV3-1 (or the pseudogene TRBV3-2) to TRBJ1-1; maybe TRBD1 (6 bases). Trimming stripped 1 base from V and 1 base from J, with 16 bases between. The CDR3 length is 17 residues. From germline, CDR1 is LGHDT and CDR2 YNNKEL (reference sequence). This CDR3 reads CASSQVGLSGQNTEAFF. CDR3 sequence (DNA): TGTGCCAGCAGCCAAGTTGGACTTTCGGGACAGAACACTGAAGCTTTCTTT.

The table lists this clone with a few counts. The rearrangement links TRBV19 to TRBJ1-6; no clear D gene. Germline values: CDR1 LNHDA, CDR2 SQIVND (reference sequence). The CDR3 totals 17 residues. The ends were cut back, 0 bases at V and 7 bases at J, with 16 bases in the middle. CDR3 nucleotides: TGTGCCAGTAGTATAGATGGGATGGGCCTTCGGAATTCACCCCTCCACTTT. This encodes CASSIDGMGLRNSPLHF. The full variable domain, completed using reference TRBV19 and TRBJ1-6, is DGGITQSPKYLFRKEGQNVTLSCEQNLNHDAMYWYRQDPGQGLRLIYYSQIVNDFQKGDIAEGYSVSREKKESFPLTVTSAQKNPTAFYLCASSIDGMGLRNSPLHFGNGTRLTVT.

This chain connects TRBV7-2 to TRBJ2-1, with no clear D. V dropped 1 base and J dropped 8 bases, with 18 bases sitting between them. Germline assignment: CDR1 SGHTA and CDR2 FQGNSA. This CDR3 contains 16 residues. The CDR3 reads CASSLGYATALHEQFF. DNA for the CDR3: TGTGCCAGCAGCTTAGGGTACGCGACCGCCCTACATGAGCAGTTCTTC.

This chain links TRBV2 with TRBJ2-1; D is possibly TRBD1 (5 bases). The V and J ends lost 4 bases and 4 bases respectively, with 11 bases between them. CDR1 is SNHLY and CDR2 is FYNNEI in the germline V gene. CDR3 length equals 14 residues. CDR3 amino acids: CASSVSRAYNEQFF. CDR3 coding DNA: TGTGCCAGCAGTGTCTCCAGGGCTTACAATGAGCAGTTCTTC.

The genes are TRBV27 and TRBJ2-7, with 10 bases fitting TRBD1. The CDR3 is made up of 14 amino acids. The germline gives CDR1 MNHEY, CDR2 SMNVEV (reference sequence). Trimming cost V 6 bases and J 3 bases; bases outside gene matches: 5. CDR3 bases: TGTGCCAGCAGATCGACAGGGGGCCTCTACGAGCAGTACTTC. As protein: CASRSTGGLYEQYF.

CDR3 in amino acids: CASSIPHVWGRPPETQYF. The DNA for the CDR3 is TGTGCCAGCAGCATCCCCCACGTATGGGGGAGGCCCCCGGAGACCCAGTACTTC. The chain uses TRBV21-1 and TRBJ2-5; the table's TRBD2 call for D was not verified on the DNA. TRBV21-1 represents a pseudogene. The CDR3 covers 18 residues.

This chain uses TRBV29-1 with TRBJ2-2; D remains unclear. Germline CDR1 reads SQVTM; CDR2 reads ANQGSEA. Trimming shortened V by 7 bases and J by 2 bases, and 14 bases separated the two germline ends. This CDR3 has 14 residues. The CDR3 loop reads CSAESMRNTGELFF. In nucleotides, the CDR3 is TGCAGCGCAGAAAGTATGAGAAACACCGGGGAGCTGTTTTTT.

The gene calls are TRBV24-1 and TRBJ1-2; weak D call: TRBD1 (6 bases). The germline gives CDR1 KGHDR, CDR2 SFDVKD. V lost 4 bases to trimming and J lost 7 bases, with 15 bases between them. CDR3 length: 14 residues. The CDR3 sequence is CATSESVGGLGYTF. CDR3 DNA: TGTGCCACCAGTGAGTCTGTTGGGGGGCTTGGCTACACCTTC.

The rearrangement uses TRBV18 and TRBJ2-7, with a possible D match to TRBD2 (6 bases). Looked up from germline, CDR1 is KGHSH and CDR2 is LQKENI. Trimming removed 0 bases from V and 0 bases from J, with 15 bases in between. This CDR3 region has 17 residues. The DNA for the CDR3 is TGTGCCAGCTCACCACCGAGCAGGGCGGGAAGCTCCTACGAGCAGTACTTC. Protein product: CASSPPSRAGSSYEQYF.

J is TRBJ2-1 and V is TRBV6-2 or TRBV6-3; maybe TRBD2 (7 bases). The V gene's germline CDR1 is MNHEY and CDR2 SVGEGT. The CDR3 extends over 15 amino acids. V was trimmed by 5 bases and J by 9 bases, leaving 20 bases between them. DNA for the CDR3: TGTGCCAGCAGTCTCGAGCGGGACAAGGGGAGTGAGCAGTTCTTC. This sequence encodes CASSLERDKGSEQFF.

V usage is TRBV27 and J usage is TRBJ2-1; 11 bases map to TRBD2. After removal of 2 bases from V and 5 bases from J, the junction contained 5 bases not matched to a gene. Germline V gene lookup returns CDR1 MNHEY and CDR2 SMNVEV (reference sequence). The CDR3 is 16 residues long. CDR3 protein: CASSLILAGGNNEQFF. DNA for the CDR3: TGTGCCAGCAGTTTAATTCTAGCGGGAGGAAACAATGAGCAGTTCTTC.

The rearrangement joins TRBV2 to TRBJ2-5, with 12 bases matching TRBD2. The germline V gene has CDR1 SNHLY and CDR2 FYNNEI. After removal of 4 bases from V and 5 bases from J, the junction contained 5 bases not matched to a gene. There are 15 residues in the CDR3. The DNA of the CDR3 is TGTGCCAGCAGTGTACTAGCGGGAGGAGTTGAGACCCAGTACTTC. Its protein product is CASSVLAGGVETQYF.

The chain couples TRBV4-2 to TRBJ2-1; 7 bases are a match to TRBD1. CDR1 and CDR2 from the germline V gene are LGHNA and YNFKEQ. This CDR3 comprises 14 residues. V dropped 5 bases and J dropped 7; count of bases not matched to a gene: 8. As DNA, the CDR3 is TGTGCCAGCAGCGCACAGGGGCCCTTGAATGAGCAGTTCTTC. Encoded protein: CASSAQGPLNEQFF.

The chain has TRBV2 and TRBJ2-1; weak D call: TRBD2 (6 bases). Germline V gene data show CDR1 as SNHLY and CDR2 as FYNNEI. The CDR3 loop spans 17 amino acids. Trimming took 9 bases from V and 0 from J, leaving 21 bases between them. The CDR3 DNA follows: TGTGCCAGTAAACCCGGATCTAGCGTTAGCTCCTACAATGAGCAGTTCTTC. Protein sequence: CASKPGSSVSSYNEQFF. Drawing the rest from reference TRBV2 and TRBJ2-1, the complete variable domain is EPEVTQTPSHQVTQMGQEVILRCVPISNHLYFYWYRQILGQKVEFLVSFYNNEISEKSEIFDDQFSVERPDGSNFTLKIRSTKLEDSAMYFCASKPGSSVSSYNEQFFGPGTRLTVL.

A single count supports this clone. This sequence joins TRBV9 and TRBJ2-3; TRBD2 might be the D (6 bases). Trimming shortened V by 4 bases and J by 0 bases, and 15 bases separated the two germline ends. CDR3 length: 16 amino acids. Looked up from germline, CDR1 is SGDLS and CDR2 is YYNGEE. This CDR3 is CASSSRRAGSTDTQYF. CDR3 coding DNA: TGTGCCAGCAGCTCCCGGAGGGCCGGGAGCACAGATACGCAGTATTTT.

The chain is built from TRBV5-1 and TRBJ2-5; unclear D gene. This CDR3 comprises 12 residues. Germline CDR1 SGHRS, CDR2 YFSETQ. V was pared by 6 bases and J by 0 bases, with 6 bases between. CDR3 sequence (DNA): TGCGCCAGCACCTACGACCAAGAGACCCAGTACTTC. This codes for CASTYDQETQYF. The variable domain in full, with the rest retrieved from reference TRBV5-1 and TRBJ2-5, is KAGVTQTPRYLIKTRGQQVTLSCSPISGHRSVSWYQQTPGQGLQFLFEYFSETQRNKGNFPGRFSGRQFSNSRSEMNVSTLELGDSALYLCASTYDQETQYFGPGTRLLVL.

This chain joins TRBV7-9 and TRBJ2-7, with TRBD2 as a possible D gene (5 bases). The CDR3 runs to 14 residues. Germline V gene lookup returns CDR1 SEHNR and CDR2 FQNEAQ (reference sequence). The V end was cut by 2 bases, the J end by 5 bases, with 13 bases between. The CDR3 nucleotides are TGTGCCAGCAGCTTACTGAGGACCGGGGACGAGCAGTACTTC. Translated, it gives CASSLLRTGDEQYF.

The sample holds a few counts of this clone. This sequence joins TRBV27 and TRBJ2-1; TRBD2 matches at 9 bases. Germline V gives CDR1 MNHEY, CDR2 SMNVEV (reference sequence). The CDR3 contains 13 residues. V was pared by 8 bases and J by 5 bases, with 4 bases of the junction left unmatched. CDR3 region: CASQTSGHNEQFF. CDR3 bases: TGTGCCAGCCAGACTAGCGGTCACAATGAGCAGTTCTTC.

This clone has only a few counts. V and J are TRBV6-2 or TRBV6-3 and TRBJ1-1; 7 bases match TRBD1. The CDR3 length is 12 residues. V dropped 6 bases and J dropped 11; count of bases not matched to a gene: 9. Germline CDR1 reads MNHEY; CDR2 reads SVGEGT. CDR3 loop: CASSRPTGRAFF. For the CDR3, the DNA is TGTGCCAGCAGCCGTCCGACAGGGCGGGCTTTCTTT.

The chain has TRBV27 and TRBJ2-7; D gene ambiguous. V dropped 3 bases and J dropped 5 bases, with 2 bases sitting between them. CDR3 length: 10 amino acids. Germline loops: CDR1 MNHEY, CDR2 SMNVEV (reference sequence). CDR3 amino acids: CASSFDEQYF. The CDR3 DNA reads TGTGCCAGCAGTTTCGACGAGCAGTACTTC.

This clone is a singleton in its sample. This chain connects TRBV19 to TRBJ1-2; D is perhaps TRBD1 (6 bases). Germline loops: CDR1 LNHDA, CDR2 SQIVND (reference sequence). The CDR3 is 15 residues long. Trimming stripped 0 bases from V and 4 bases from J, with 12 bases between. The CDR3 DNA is TGTGCCAGTAGTATAGATGGCAGGGGAGGCTATGGCTACACCTTC. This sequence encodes CASSIDGRGGYGYTF.

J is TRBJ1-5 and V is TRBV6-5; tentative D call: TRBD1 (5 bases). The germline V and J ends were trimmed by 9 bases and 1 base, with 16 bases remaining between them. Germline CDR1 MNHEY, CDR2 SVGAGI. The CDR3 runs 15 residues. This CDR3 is CASAIRPGSNQPQHF. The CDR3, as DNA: TGTGCCAGTGCTATCCGCCCAGGGAGCAATCAGCCCCAGCATTTT.

CDR3: CASSPTSSYNEQFF. CDR3 in DNA: TGTGCCAGTAGCCCCACTAGCTCCTACAATGAGCAGTTCTTC. The chain employs TRBV19 and TRBJ2-1, with D possibly being TRBD2 (5 bases). The CDR3 covers 14 residues. The ends were cut back, 6 bases at V and 0 bases at J, with 9 bases in the middle. The germline V gene encodes CDR1 LNHDA and CDR2 SQIVND (reference sequence). Full variable domain (outside the CDR3, taken from reference TRBV19 and TRBJ2-1): DGGITQSPKYLFRKEGQNVTLSCEQNLNHDAMYWYRQDPGQGLRLIYYSQIVNDFQKGDIAEGYSVSREKKESFPLTVTSAQKNPTAFYLCASSPTSSYNEQFFGPGTRLTVL.

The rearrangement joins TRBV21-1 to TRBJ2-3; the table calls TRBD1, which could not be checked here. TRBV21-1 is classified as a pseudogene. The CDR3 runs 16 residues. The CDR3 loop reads CASSHRTGHSTDTQYF. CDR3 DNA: TGTGCCAGCAGCCATCGGACAGGACACAGCACAGATACGCAGTATTTT.

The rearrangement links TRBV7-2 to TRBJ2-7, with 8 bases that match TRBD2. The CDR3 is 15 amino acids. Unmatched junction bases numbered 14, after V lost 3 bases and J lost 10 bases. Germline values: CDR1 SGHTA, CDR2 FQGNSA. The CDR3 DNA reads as TGTGCCAGCAGCTTCGCGACTAGCGTCACGAAGTATCAGTACTTC. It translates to CASSFATSVTKYQYF.

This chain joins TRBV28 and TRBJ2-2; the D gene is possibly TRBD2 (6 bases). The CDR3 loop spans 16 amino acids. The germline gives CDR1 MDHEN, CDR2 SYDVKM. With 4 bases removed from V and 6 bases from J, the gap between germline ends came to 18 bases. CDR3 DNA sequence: TGTGCCAGCAGTTGGGGGTTGAGGGGACTCCCCGGGGAGCTGTTTTTT. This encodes CASSWGLRGLPGELFF.

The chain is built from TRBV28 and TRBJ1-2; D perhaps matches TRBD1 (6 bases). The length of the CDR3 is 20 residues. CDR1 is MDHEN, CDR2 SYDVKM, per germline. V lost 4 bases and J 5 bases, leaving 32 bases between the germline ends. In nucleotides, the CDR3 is TGTGCCAGCAGTTCCCGCCTCAAGACAGGCCTACCGCAGAGAGTATATGGCTACACCTTC. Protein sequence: CASSSRLKTGLPQRVYGYTF.